A single TCR beta chain is shown here with its context. Its matching antigen is unknown. The data were taken from a study of shared clonotypes between healthy human individuals. Study details: Researchers drew samples from two women and three men aged 18 to 49. Study outcomes and limitations: Specimens sampled were limited to blood, with tissue repertoires likely differing.

Genomic DNA from unsorted samples was obtained from 80 million to 100 million PBMCs (per sample). The quantity of DNA used in unsorted PBMC replicate PCRs was approximately 320 ng, corresponding to tens of thousands of T cell genomes. Profiled with immunoSEQ multiplex PCR; TCRdb holds only in-frame clones, not every one. The repertoire includes around 500,000 clones, about 78% of them detected once, and more than 10% sits in the top ten. Germline V lookup: CDR1 LNHNV, CDR2 YYDKDF (reference sequence). This CDR3 has 14 amino acids. Trimming pared 4 bases from V and 2 bases from J, leaving 9 bases between.

The genes are TRBV15 and TRBJ1-5, with a tentative D call TRBD1 (6 bases). What was sequenced was PBMCs. The TCR was taken from a woman aged 40 to 55 in good health. Some clones in this sample may be carry-over from other donors' samples. The CDR3 nucleotides read TGTGCCACCAGCACGAGACAGGGCAATCAGCCCCAGCATTTT. This translates into CATSTRQGNQPQHF.